Below, 16 T cell receptor beta chains from the same sample are listed, as sequenced in a study of response to subunit inactivated influenza vaccine. One entry per CDR3 protein results from TCRdb running MiXCR on the RT-PCR reads. The sample contains more than 700,000 distinct CDR3 sequences, 21% of which appear only once. This sample comprised PBMCs from blood, obtained 5 to 6 days after vaccination. These receptors were taken from a man aged 45-60 years who received an inactivated influenza vaccine.

V is TRBV20-1 and J is TRBJ2-5; D not resolved. CDR1 and CDR2 (germline): DFQATT, SNEGSKA (reference sequence). Between the trimmed V and J ends, which lost 2 bases and 5 bases, there was a span of 9 bases. This CDR3 comprises 12 residues. CDR3 nucleotide sequence: TGCAGTGCTAGACCAATCTGGGAGACCCAGTACTTC. This sequence encodes CSARPIWETQYF.

The genes are TRBV12-3 or TRBV12-4 and TRBJ2-2; 7 bases match TRBD1. The V segment lost 6 bases and the J segment 2 bases; nucleotides outside the gene matches: 9. This CDR3 has 16 residues. CDR3 nucleotides: TGTGCCAGCAGCAGACAAACAGGGGTCAACACCGGGGAGCTGTTTTTT. This gives the protein CASSRQTGVNTGELFF.

This clonotype was seen a few times. The chain joins TRBV7-6 to TRBJ2-3; D possibly corresponds to TRBD1 (6 bases). Germline values: CDR1 SGHVS, CDR2 FNYEAQ. The CDR3 covers 16 residues. Trimming removed 1 base from V and 2 bases from J, with 13 bases in between. DNA for the CDR3: TGTGCCAGCAGCTTAGACGGGACATTCAACACAGATACGCAGTATTTT. Protein product: CASSLDGTFNTDTQYF.

This clonotype was observed at least ten times. The chain couples TRBV2 to TRBJ2-5; 7 positions match TRBD1. The CDR3 runs 14 residues. Germline CDR1 SNHLY, CDR2 FYNNEI. V lost 7 bases and J lost 4; bases outside the gene matches: 9. The CDR3 sequence is CASNLGTARETQYF. The CDR3 bases are TGTGCCAGCAACCTCGGGACAGCCCGAGAGACCCAGTACTTC.

CDR3 bases: TGTGCCTCCCACAGGGGGGAAGGCACTGAAGCTTTCTTT. Residues: CASHRGEGTEAFF. This chain connects TRBV10-3 to TRBJ1-1, with 8 positions matching TRBD1. Germline V gene lookup returns CDR1 ENHRY and CDR2 SYGVKD. This CDR3 contains 13 residues. V was clipped by 11 bases and J by 4 bases; unmatched bases: 9.

The table lists this clonotype with a few counts. The chain couples TRBV20-1 to TRBJ2-2, with 8 bases aligning to TRBD1. The CDR3 has 16 amino acids. Germline V gene sequence: CDR1 DFQATT, CDR2 SNEGSKA (reference sequence). Trimming at V came to 1 base and at J to 4 bases, leaving 8 bases not matched to a gene. CDR3 nucleotides: TGCAGTGCTAGAGCAAGACAGGGGTGGGGCACCGGGGAGCTGTTTTTT. This codes for CSARARQGWGTGELFF.

This clonotype was counted only a few times. The V and J genes are TRBV20-1 and TRBJ2-3; the match to TRBD2 covers 11 bases. Germline V gene data show CDR1 as DFQATT and CDR2 as SNEGSKA (reference sequence). The V segment lost 3 bases and the J segment 1 base; nucleotides outside the gene matches: 12. CDR3 length equals 18 residues. DNA of the CDR3: TGCAGTGCTAGGCTCCTCGCGGGACTAGCGGAACGCACAGATACGCAGTATTTT. Protein sequence: CSARLLAGLAERTDTQYF.

This clonotype came up many times. The chain joins TRBV7-2 to TRBJ2-2; possibly TRBD1 for D (6 bases). Trimming stripped 7 bases from V and 5 bases from J, with 17 bases between. The CDR3 length is 15 residues. Per the germline V gene, CDR1 is SGHTA and CDR2 is FQGNSA. The chain's CDR3 is CASTQGTLKTGELFF. Here the CDR3 DNA reads TGTGCCAGCACACAGGGTACCCTTAAGACCGGGGAGCTGTTTTTT.

The genes are TRBV7-9 and TRBJ2-1; D possibly matches TRBD1 or TRBD2 (5 bases each). V was cut by 2 bases and J by 8 bases, with 13 bases left in between. CDR3 length equals 14 residues. Germline CDR1 reads SEHNR; CDR2 reads FQNEAQ (reference sequence). The CDR3 sequence is CASSLNLGVDEQFF. The DNA for the CDR3 is TGTGCCAGCAGCTTAAATCTGGGGGTCGATGAGCAGTTCTTC.

Only a few counts were recorded for this clonotype. The V call is TRBV5-6, the J call TRBJ1-1; no clear D. This CDR3 is built from 13 residues. The V and J ends lost 0 bases and 5 bases respectively, with 8 bases between them. CDR1 and CDR2 (germline): SGHDT, YYEEEE. The CDR3 DNA sequence: TGTGCCAGCAGCTTGGTGGGGAAAACTGAAGCTTTCTTT. This encodes CASSLVGKTEAFF. The complete variable domain, with remaining parts taken from reference TRBV5-6 and TRBJ1-1, reads DAGVTQSPTHLIKTRGQQVTLRCSPKSGHDTVSWYQQALGQGPQFIFQYYEEEERQRGNFPDRFSGHQFPNYSSELNVNALLLGDSALYLCASSLVGKTEAFFGQGTRLTVV.

In its sample, this clonotype was seen a few times. The chain carries TRBV5-1 and TRBJ2-1; 7 bases match TRBD1. The CDR3 runs 16 residues. CDR1 is SGHRS, CDR2 YFSETQ, per germline. V was clipped by 4 bases and J by 2 bases; unmatched bases: 9. CDR3 in DNA: TGCGCCAGCAGCAAATACAGGGGTAGTCCCTACAATGAGCAGTTCTTC. Translating it yields CASSKYRGSPYNEQFF.

This clonotype has a count of ten or more. The chain is built from TRBV7-9 and TRBJ2-2; no reliable D call. In germline, CDR1 is SEHNR, CDR2 FQNEAQ (reference sequence). CDR3 size: 13 residues. The ends were cut back, 8 bases at V and 0 bases at J, with 7 bases in the middle. This CDR3 reads CASEVPNTGELFF. The CDR3 DNA reads TGTGCCAGCGAAGTTCCGAACACCGGGGAGCTGTTTTTT.

This clonotype was seen a handful of times. The chain combines TRBV18 with TRBJ1-1; no clear D gene. Germline V gives CDR1 KGHSH, CDR2 LQKENI. CDR3 length equals 15 residues. Trimming removed 3 bases at V and 1 base at J, with 12 bases between. The CDR3 DNA is TGTGCCAGCTCACCTCCATGGAAGCCGAACACTGAAGCTTTCTTT. This gives the protein CASSPPWKPNTEAFF.

Here the CDR3 reads CASSIKGTVRDEQFF. The CDR3 DNA reads as TGTGCCAGTAGTATTAAAGGGACAGTTCGGGATGAGCAGTTCTTC. This chain connects TRBV19 to TRBJ2-1; 7 bases match TRBD1. Germline assignment: CDR1 LNHDA and CDR2 SQIVND (reference sequence). CDR3 length equals 15 residues. V lost 3 bases to trimming and J lost 8 bases; unmatched junction nucleotides: 10. Combining the CDR3 with reference TRBV19 and TRBJ2-1 gives the whole variable domain DGGITQSPKYLFRKEGQNVTLSCEQNLNHDAMYWYRQDPGQGLRLIYYSQIVNDFQKGDIAEGYSVSREKKESFPLTVTSAQKNPTAFYLCASSIKGTVRDEQFFGPGTRLTVL.

This clonotype came up once. The rearrangement joins TRBV11-2 to TRBJ2-1; weak D call: TRBD2 (5 bases). Deletions cut 3 bases from V and 6 bases from J, with 12 bases between. The CDR3 extends over 14 amino acids. Germline CDR1 reads SGHAT; CDR2 reads FQNNGV. CDR3 in amino acids: CASSFSGAVNEQFF. CDR3 DNA sequence: TGTGCCAGCAGCTTTTCAGGAGCGGTCAATGAGCAGTTCTTC. Supplemented by reference TRBV11-2 and TRBJ2-1, the full variable domain reads EAGVAQSPRYKIIEKRQSVAFWCNPISGHATLYWYQQILGQGPKLLIQFQNNGVVDDSQLPKDRFSAERLKGVDSTLKIQPAKLEDSAVYLCASSFSGAVNEQFFGPGTRLTVL.

In its sample, this clonotype was seen a few times. The chain recombines TRBV25-1 with TRBJ2-1; 7 nucleotides match TRBD2. Trimming removed 8 bases from V and 9 bases from J; junction bases left unmatched: 10. Germline V gene lookup returns CDR1 MGHDK and CDR2 SYGVNS. The CDR3 sequence is 13 residues long. CDR3 sequence reads: CASRLTSEGEQFF. CDR3 sequence (DNA): TGTGCCAGCCGTTTAACTAGCGAGGGTGAGCAGTTCTTC.